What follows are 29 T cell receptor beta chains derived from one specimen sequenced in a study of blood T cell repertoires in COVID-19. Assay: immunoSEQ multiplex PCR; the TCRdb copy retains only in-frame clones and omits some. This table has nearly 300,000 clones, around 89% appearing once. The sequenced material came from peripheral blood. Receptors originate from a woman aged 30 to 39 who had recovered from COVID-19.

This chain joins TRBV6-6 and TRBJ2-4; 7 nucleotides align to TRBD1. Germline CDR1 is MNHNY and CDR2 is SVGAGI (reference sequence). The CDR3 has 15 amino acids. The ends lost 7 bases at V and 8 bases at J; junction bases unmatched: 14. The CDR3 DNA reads TGTGCCAGCACCCCTCTTAGACAGGGAGTAGACATTCAGTACTTC. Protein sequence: CASTPLRQGVDIQYF.

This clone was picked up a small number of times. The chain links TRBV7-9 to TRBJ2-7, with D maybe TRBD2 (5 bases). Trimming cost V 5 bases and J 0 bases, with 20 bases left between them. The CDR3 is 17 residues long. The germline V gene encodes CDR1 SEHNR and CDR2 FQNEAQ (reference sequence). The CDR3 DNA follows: TGTGCCAGCAGCCCCGCTACGGAGGTGGGGAGCTCCTACGAGCAGTACTTC. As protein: CASSPATEVGSSYEQYF.

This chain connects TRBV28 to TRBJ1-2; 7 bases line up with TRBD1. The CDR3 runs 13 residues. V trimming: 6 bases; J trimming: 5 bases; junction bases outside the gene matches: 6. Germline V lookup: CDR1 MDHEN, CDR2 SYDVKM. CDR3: CASSSTGDYGYTF. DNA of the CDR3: TGTGCCAGCAGCTCAACAGGGGATTATGGCTACACCTTC.

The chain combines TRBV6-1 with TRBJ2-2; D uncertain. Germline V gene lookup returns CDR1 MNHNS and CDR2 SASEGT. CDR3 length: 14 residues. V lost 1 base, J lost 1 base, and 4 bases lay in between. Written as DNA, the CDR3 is TGTGCCAGCAGTGAAGGCAGGAACACCGGGGAGCTGTTTTTT. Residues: CASSEGRNTGELFF.

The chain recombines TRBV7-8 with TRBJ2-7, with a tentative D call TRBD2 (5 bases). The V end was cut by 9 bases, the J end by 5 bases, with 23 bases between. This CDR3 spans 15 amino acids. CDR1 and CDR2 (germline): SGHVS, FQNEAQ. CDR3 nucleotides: TGTGCCAGTACTAGAACCGTTGAGTGGTACGACGAGCAGTACTTC. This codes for CASTRTVEWYDEQYF. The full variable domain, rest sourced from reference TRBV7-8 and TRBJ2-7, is GAGVSQSPRYKVAKRGQDVALRCDPISGHVSLFWYQQALGQGPEFLTYFQNEAQLDKSGLPSDRFFAERPEGSVSTLKIQRTQQEDSAVYLCASTRTVEWYDEQYFGPGTRLTVT.

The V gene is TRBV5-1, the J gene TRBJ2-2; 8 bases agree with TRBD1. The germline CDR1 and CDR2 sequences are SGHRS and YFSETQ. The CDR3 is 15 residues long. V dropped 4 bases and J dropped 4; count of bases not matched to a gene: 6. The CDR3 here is CASSPGQAITGELFF. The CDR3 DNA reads TGCGCCAGCAGCCCGGGACAGGCGATCACCGGGGAGCTGTTTTTT.

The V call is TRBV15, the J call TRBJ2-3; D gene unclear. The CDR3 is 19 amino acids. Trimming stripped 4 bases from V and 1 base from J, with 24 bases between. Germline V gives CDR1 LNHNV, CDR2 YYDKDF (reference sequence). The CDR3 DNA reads TGTGCCACCAGCACCCCCGCGTGGGCAAAGTCTCATGGCACAGATACGCAGTATTTT. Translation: CATSTPAWAKSHGTDTQYF. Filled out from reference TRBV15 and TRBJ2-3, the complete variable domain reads DAMVIQNPRYQVTQFGKPVTLSCSQTLNHNVMYWYQQKSSQAPKLLFHYYDKDFNNEADTPDNFQSRRPNTSFCFLDIRSPGLGDTAMYLCATSTPAWAKSHGTDTQYFGPGTRLTVL.

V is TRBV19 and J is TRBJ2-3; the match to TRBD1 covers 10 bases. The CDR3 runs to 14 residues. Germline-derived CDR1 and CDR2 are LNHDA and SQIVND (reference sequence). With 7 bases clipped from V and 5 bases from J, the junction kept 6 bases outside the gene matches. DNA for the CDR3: TGTGCCAGTACCCGAGACAGGGGGCAAGATACGCAGTATTTT. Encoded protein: CASTRDRGQDTQYF.

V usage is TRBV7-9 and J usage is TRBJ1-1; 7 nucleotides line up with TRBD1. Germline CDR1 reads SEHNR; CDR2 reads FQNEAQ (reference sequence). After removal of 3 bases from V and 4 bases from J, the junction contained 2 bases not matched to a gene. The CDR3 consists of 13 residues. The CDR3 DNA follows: TGTGCCAGCAGCTTTCCAGGGGGCACTGAAGCTTTCTTT. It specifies CASSFPGGTEAFF.

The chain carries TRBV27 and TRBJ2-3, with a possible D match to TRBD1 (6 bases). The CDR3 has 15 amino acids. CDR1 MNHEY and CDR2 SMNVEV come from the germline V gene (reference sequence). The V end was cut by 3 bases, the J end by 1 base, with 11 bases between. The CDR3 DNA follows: TGTGCCAGCAGTTTGGTCTCAGGGGGCACAGATACGCAGTATTTT. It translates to CASSLVSGGTDTQYF.

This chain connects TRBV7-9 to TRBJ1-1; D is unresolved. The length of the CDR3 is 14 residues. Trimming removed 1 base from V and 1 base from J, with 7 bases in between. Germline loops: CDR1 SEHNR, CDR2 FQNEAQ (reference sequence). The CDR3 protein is CASSLGPGNTEAFF. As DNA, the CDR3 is TGTGCCAGCAGCTTAGGTCCCGGGAACACTGAAGCTTTCTTT.

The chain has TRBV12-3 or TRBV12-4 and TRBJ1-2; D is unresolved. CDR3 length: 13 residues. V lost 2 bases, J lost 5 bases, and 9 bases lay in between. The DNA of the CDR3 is TGTGCCAGCAGTTTAAACTTACCTTATGGCTACACCTTC. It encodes CASSLNLPYGYTF.

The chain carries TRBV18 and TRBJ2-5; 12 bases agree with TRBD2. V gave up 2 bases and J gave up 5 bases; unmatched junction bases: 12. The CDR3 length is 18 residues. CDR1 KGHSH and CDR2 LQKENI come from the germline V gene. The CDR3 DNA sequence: TGTGCCAGCTCACCAATTCTACTAGCGGGGGGCCTCGGTGAGACCCAGTACTTC. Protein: CASSPILLAGGLGETQYF.

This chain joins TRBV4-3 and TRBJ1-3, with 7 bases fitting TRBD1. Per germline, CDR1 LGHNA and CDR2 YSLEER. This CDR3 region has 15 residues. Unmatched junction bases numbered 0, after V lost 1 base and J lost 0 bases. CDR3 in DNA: TGCGCCAGCAGCCAAGGGACAGGCTCTGGAAACACCATATATTTT. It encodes CASSQGTGSGNTIYF.

CDR3 in DNA: TGCGCCAGCAGCGATCAGTGGGATACGCAGTATTTT. Amino acid sequence: CASSDQWDTQYF. The J gene is TRBJ2-3, the V gene TRBV5-1, with D unresolved. The germline V gene has CDR1 SGHRS and CDR2 YFSETQ. The ends were cut back, 4 bases at V and 6 bases at J, with 9 bases in the middle. The CDR3 contains 12 residues.

CDR3 residues: CASSPRGEYNEQFF. CDR3 in DNA: TGTGCCAGCAGCCCCAGGGGGGAGTACAATGAGCAGTTCTTC. V is TRBV7-9 and J is TRBJ2-1; TRBD1 is a possible D gene (7 bases). Germline V CDR1 and CDR2: SEHNR, FQNEAQ (reference sequence). V lost 5 bases to trimming and J lost 4 bases, with 12 bases between them. The CDR3 runs 14 residues.

The CDR3: CASSSLDRYYGYTF. CDR3 sequence (DNA): TGTGCCAGCAGTTCCCTTGACAGGTACTATGGCTACACCTTC. V and J are TRBV7-9 and TRBJ1-2, with a tentative D call TRBD1 (6 bases). Per the germline V gene, CDR1 is SEHNR and CDR2 is FQNEAQ (reference sequence). This CDR3 is 14 amino acids long. V lost 6 bases to trimming and J lost 3 bases, with 14 bases between them.

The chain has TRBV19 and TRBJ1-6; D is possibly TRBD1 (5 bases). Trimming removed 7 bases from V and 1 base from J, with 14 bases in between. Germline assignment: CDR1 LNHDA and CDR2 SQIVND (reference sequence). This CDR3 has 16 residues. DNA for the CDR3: TGTGCCAGTAAACGGGGGGAAAGGTCCTATAATTCACCCCTCCACTTT. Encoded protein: CASKRGERSYNSPLHF.

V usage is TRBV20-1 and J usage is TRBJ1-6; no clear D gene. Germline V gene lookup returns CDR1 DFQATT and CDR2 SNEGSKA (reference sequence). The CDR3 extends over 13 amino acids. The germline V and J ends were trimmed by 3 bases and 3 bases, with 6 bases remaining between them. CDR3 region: CSASSDYNSPLHF. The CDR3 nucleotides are TGCAGTGCTAGTTCAGACTATAATTCACCCCTCCACTTT.

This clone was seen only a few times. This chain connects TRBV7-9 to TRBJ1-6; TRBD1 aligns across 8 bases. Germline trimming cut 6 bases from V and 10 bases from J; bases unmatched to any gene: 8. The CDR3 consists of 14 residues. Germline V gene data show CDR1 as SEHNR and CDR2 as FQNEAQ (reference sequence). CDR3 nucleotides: TGTGCCAGCAGTCAGACAGGGGTTTGGTCACCCCTCCACTTT. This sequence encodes CASSQTGVWSPLHF.

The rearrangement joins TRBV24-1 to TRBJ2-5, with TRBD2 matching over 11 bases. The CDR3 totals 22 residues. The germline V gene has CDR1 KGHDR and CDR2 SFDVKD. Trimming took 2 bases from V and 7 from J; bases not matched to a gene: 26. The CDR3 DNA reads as TGTGCCACCAGTGATTCGGGTGCAGGTGGAACTAGCGGGGGCGGGATGCTGGGGACCCAGTACTTC. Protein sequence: CATSDSGAGGTSGGGMLGTQYF.

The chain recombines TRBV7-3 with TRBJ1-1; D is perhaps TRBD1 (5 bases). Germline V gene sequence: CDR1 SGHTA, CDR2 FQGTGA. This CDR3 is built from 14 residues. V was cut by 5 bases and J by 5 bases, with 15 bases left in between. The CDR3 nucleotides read TGTGCCAGCAGCCCGGGGGAGGCGGGGACTGAAGCTTTCTTT. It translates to CASSPGEAGTEAFF.

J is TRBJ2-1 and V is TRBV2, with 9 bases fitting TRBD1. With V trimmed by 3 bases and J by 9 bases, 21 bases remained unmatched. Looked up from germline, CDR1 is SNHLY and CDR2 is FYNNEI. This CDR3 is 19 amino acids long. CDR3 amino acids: CASSELRLIFIKQGAEQFF. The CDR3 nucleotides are TGTGCCAGCAGTGAGCTGCGATTAATTTTTATTAAACAGGGGGCTGAGCAGTTCTTC.

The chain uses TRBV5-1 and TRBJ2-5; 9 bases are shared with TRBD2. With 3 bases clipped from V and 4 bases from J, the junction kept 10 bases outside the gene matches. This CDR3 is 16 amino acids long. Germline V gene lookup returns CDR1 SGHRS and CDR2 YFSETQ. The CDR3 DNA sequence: TGCGCCAGCAGCTCTTTAGCGGGGGCGGGGAGAGAGACCCAGTACTTC. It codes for CASSSLAGAGRETQYF.

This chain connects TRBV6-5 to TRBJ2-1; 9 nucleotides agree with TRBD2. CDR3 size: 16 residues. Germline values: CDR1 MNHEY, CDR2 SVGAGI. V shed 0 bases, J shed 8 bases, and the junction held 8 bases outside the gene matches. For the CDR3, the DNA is TGTGCCAGCAGTTACTCCTTAGCGGGGGTTGGCGATGAGCAGTTCTTC. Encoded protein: CASSYSLAGVGDEQFF.

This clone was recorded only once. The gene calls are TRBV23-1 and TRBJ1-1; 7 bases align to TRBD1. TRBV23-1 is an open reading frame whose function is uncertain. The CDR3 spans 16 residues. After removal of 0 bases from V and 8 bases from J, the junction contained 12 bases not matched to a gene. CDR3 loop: CASSQSRGQSESEAFF. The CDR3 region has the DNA TGCGCCAGCAGTCAATCCCGGGGACAGAGCGAGAGCGAAGCTTTCTTT.

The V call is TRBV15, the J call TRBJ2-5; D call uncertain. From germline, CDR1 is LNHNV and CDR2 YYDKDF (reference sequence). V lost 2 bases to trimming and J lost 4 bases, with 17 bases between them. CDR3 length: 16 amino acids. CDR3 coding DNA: TGTGCCACCAGCAGATCAGCAGTTCAGGCTCGAGAGACCCAGTACTTC. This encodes CATSRSAVQARETQYF.

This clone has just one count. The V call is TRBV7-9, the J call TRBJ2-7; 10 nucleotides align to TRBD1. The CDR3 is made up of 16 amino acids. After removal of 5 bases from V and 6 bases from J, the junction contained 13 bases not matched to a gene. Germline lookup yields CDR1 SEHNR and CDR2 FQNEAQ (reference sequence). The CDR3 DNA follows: TGTGCCAGCAGCACCTTGGTAGGGACAGGGGATGGCGAGCAGTACTTC. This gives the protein CASSTLVGTGDGEQYF.

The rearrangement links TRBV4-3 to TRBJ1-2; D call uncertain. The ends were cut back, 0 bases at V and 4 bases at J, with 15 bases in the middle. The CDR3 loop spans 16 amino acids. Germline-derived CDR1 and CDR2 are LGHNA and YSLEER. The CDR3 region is CASSQESRVGGYGYTF. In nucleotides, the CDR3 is TGCGCCAGCAGCCAAGAATCCCGAGTAGGAGGCTATGGCTACACCTTC.